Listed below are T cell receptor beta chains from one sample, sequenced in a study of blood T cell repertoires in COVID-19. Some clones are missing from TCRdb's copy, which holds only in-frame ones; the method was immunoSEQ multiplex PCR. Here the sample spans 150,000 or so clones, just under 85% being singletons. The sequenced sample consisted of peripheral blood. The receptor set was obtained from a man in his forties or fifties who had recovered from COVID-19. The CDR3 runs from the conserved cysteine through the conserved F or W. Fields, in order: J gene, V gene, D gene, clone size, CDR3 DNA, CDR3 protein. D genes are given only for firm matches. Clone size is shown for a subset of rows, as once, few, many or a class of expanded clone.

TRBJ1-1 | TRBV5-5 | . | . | TGTGCCAGCAGCTTTAGTAGCATCCCGCGGGACACTGAAGCTTTCTTT | CASSFSSIPRDTEAFF
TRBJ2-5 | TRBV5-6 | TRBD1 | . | TGTGCCAGCAGTAAAACAGGGGGAGAGACCCAGTACTTC | CASSKTGGETQYF
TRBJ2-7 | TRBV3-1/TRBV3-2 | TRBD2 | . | TGTGCCAGCAGCCAAGATTTGAGTAGCGGGGACTCCTACGAGCAGTACTTC | CASSQDLSSGDSYEQYF
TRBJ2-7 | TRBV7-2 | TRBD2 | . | TGTGCCAGCAGCTCGGGACTAGCGGCCTACGAGCAGTACTTC | CASSSGLAAYEQYF
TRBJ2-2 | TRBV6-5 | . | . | TGTGCCAGCATGTACGGGGAGCTGTTTTTT | CASMYGELFF
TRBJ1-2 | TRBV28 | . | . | TGTGCCAGTAGTCCCGGGGACATCCTAAACTATGGCTACACCTTC | CASSPGDILNYGYTF
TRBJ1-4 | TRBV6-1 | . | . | TGTGCCAGCAGTGAATGGTCCGGGAGGAGGAATGAAAAACTGTTTTTT | CASSEWSGRRNEKLFF
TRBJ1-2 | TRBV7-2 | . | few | TGTGCCAGCAGCTTATCGGGTAGTGGTCCAGAGGGCTATGGCTACACCTTC | CASSLSGSGPEGYGYTF
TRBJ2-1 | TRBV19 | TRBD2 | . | TGTGCCAGTAGTATGGGCGGGAGGCTGGGAAATGAGCAGTTCTTC | CASSMGGRLGNEQFF
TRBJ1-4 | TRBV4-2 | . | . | TGTGCCAGCAGCCATCGACAGGAAAATGAAAAACTGTTTTTT | CASSHRQENEKLFF